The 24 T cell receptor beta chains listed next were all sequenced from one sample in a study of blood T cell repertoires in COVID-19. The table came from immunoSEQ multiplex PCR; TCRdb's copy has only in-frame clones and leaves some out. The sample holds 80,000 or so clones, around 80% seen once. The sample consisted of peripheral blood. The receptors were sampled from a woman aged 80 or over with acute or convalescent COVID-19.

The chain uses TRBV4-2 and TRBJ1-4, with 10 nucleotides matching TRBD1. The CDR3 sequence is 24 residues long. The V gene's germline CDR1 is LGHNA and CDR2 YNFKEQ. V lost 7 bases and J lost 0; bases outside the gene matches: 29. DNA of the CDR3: TGTGCCAGCACCCTACTGAGGGGATCGAATTTCGACAGGGGGCGAGTGGCAACTAATGAAAAACTGTTTTTT. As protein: CASTLLRGSNFDRGRVATNEKLFF.

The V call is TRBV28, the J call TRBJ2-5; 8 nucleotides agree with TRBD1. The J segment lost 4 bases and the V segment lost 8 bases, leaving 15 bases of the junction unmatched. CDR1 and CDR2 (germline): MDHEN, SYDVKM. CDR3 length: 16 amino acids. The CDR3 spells CASSSWQGAARETQYF. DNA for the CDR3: TGTGCCAGCTCCTCCTGGCAGGGGGCGGCCCGAGAGACCCAGTACTTC.

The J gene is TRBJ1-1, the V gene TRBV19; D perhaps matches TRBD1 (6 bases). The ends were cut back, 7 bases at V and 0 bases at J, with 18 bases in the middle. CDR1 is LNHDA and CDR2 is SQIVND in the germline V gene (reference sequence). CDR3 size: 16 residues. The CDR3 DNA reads TGTGCCAGTAATCGGGGGGCGATTTCCATGAACACTGAAGCTTTCTTT. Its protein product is CASNRGAISMNTEAFF.

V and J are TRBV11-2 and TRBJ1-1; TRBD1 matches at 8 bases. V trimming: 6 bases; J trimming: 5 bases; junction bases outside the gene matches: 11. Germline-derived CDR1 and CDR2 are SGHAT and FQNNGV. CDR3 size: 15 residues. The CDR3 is CASSFQPGTGTEAFF. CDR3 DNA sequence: TGTGCCAGCAGTTTCCAGCCCGGGACAGGAACTGAAGCTTTCTTT.

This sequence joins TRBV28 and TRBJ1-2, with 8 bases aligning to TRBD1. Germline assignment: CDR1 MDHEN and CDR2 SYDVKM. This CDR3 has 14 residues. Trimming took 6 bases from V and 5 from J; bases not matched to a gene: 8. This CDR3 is CASSARDRHYGYTF. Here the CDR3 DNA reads TGTGCCAGCAGCGCCCGGGACAGGCATTATGGCTACACCTTC.

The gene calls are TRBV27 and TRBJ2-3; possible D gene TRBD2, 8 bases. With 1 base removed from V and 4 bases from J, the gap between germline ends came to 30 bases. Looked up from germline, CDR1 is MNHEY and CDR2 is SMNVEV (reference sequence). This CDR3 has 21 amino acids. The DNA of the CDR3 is TGTGCCAGCAGTTTATTCCCGGGACAGCTTCTTCCCGGGGGGGCGGCAGATACGCAGTATTTT. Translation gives CASSLFPGQLLPGGAADTQYF.

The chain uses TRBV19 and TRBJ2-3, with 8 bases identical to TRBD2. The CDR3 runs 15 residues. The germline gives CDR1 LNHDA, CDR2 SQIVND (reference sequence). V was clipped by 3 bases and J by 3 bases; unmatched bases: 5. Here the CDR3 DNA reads TGTGCCAGTAGTATGTGGGCTAGCGGGACAGATACGCAGTATTTT. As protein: CASSMWASGTDTQYF.

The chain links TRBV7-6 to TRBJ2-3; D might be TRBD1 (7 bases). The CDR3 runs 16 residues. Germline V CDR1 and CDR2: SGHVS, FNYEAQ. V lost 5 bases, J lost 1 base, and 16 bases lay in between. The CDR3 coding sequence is TGTGCCAGCAGCCCAGGGGGGCTCCAACGCACAGATACGCAGTATTTT. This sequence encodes CASSPGGLQRTDTQYF.

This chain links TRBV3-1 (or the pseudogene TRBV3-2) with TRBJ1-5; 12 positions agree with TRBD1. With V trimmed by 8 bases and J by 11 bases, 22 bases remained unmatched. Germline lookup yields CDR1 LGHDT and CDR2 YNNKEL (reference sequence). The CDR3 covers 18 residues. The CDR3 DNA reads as TGTGCCAGCGCCTCCGGGACAGGGGGCGCTGGGGCAGGGATGGCCCAGCATTTT. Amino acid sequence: CASASGTGGAGAGMAQHF.

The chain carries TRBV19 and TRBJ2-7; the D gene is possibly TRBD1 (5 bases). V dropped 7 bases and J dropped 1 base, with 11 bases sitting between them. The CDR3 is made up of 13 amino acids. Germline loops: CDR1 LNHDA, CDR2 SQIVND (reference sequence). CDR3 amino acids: CASMGRTSYEQYF. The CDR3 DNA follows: TGTGCCAGTATGGGGCGGACGTCCTACGAGCAGTACTTC.

DNA of the CDR3: TGCGCCAGCAGCTTGGCCAGCGGGGGCAACAATGAGCAGTTCTTC. It specifies CASSLASGGNNEQFF. The chain couples TRBV5-1 to TRBJ2-1; 8 nucleotides line up with TRBD2. V was clipped by 0 bases and J by 5 bases; unmatched bases: 4. Germline CDR1 and CDR2: SGHRS and YFSETQ. The CDR3 sequence is 15 residues long.

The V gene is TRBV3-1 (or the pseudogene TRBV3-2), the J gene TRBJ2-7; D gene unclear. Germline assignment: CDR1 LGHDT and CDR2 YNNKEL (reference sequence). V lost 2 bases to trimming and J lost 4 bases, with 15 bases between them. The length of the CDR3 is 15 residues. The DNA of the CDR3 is TGTGCCAGCAGCCAATCGAGCCTCGGGTCGTACGAGCAGTACTTC. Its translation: CASSQSSLGSYEQYF.

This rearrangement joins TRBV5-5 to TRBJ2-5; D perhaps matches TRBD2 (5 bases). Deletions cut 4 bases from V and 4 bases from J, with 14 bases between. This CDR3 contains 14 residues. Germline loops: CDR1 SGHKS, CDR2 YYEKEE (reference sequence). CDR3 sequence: CASSLSVHAETQYF. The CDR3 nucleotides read TGTGCCAGCAGCCTTAGCGTTCATGCAGAGACCCAGTACTTC.

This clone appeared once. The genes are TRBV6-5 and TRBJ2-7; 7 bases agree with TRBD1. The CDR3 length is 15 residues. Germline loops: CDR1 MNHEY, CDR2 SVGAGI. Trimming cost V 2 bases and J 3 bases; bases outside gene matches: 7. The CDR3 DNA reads TGTGCCAGCAGTTACCCCCGACAGGGCGGCTACGAGCAGTACTTC. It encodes CASSYPRQGGYEQYF.

The CDR3 here is CASSREGLANFQETQYF. The CDR3, as DNA: TGCGCCAGCAGTCGGGAAGGACTAGCGAACTTCCAAGAGACCCAGTACTTC. The V call is TRBV23-1, the J call TRBJ2-5, with 9 bases identical to TRBD2. TRBV23-1 is assigned to the ORF class and has an uncertain function. The CDR3 sequence is 17 residues long. J lost 1 base, V lost 4 bases, and 10 bases had no gene match.

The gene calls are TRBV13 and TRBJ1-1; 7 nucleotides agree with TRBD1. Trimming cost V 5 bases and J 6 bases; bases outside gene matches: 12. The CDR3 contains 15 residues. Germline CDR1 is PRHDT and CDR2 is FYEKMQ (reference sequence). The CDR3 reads CASSGEGGRRAEAFF. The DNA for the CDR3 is TGTGCCAGCAGCGGAGAAGGGGGCAGGAGGGCTGAAGCTTTCTTT.

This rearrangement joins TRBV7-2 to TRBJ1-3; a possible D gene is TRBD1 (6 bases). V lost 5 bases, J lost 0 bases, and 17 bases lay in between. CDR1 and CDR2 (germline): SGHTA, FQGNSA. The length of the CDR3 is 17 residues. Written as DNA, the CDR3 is TGTGCCAGCAGCGTCGACCTACAGGGAAGCTCTGGAAACACCATATATTTT. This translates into CASSVDLQGSSGNTIYF.

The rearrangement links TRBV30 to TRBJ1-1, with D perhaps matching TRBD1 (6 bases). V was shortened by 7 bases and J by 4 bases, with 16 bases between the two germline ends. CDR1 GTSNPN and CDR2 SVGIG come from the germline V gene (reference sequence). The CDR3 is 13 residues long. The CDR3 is CASQGGGPTEAFF. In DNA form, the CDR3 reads TGTGCCTCCCAGGGCGGGGGGCCCACTGAAGCTTTCTTT.

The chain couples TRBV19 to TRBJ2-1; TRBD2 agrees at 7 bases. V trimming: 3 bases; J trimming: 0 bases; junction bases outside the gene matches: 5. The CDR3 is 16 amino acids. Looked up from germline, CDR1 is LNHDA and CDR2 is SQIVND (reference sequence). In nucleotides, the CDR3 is TGTGCCAGTAGTATCGGGGAGGGCAGCTCCTACAATGAGCAGTTCTTC. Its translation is CASSIGEGSSYNEQFF.

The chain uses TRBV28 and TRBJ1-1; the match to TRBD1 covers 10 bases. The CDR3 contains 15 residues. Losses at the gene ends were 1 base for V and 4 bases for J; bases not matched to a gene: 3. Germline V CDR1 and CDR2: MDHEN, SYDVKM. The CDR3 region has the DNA TGTGCCAGCAGTTTATTGGACAGGGGGATCACTGAAGCTTTCTTT. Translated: CASSLLDRGITEAFF.

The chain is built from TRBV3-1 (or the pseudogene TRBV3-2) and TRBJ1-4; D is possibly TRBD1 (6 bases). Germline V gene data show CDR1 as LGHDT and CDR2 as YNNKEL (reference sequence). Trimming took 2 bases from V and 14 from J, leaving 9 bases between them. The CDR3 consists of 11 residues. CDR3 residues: CASSQNRDLFF. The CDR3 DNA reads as TGTGCCAGCAGCCAAAACAGGGACCTGTTTTTT.

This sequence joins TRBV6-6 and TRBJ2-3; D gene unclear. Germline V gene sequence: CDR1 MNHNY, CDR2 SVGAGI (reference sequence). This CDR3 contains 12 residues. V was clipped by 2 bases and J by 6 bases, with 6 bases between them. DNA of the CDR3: TGTGCCAGCAGTTACCCGCGCGATACGCAGTATTTT. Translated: CASSYPRDTQYF.

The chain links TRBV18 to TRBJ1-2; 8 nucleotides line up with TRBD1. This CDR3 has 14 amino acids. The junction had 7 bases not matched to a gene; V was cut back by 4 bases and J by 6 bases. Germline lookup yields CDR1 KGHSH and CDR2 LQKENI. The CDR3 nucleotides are TGTGCCAGCTCACGCGGACAGGGCAAGGATGGCTACACCTTC. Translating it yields CASSRGQGKDGYTF.

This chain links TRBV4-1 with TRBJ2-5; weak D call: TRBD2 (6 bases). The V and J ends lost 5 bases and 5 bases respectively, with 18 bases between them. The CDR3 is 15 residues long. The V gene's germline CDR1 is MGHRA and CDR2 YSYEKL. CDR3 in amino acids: CASSYSRGTAETQYF. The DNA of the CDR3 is TGCGCCAGCAGCTATTCGCGAGGGACTGCGGAGACCCAGTACTTC.